This T cell receptor beta chain came from a study of shared clonotypes between healthy human individuals. This CDR3 spans 16 amino acids. Germline loops: CDR1 SGHRS, CDR2 YFSETQ. The V gene end was trimmed by 2 bases and the J gene end by 3 bases; junction bases not matched to a gene: 4. Some clones are missing from TCRdb's copy, which holds only in-frame ones; the method was immunoSEQ multiplex PCR. This table holds 2 million to 2.5 million clones, approximately 96% found once. This receptor was obtained from a man aged 18 to 35 in good health. V usage is TRBV5-1 and J usage is TRBJ1-6; TRBD1 matches 8 bases. The sequencing input was naive CD4+ T cells sorted from blood. Subset reported: CD45RA+ positively selected. CDR3 bases: TGCGCCAGCAGCTTTTTACAGGGGGACTATAATTCACCCCTCCACTTT. Amino acids: CASSFLQGDYNSPLHF.